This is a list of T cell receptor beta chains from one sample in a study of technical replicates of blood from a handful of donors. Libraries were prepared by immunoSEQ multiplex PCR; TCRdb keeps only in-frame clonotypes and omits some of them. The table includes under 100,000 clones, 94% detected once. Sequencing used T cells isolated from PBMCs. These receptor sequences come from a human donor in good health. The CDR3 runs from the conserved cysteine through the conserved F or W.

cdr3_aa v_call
CASSVRGAEKLFF TRBV6-1
CASSLRTGVGNTGELFF TRBV5-4
CASSLTDESGNTIYF TRBV7-9
CASEWGGSYNEQFF TRBV7-9
CASSERGQGGYEQYF TRBV25-1
CASRTLGDEQFF TRBV28
CASSDGLGAIPRAQYGYTF TRBV28
CASSSKRGVETQYF TRBV11-3
CASRMTDYGYTF TRBV28
CASSLTRPGGPHEQYF TRBV27
CATSREGQGTYQPQHF TRBV15
CSVNGQGNTEAFF TRBV29-1
CASRLAGGKYDEQFF TRBV2
CASSTPGLAGGNEQFF TRBV5-1
CASGNRATNEKLFF TRBV12-5
CASKAVYRLPGQGRSGANVLTF TRBV19
CASSEGTGGSSEAFF TRBV6-1
CASSQYSGRGNEQYF TRBV4-1
CASSLGGFYGYTF TRBV6-6
CASSQAGTRREFF TRBV14
CASSIQGAVTGELFF TRBV19
CASSPRLAGGVSDTQYF TRBV4-1
CSVEKVVGGSGYTF TRBV29-1
CASSGPGQEGGYTF TRBV2
CASSLSPGGSYEQYF TRBV5-1
CASSEYRSTSTPNYGYTF TRBV25-1
CASSRDGGNGYTF TRBV5-5
CASSPGTGNTEAFF TRBV6-6
CASRSVGSGNTIYF TRBV7-9